The next 5 T cell receptor beta chains were all read from a single sample in a study of T cells expressing NK-cell markers. TCRdb reprocessed the 5' RACE reads, with one entry per CDR3 protein and no DNA. This sample carries over 350,000 distinct CDR3 sequences, with roughly a tenth going to the ten biggest clones. Sequenced sample: blood T cells: a sorted CD56 or NKG2C T cell subset, CD4+ or CD8+ T cells, or bulk PBMC T cells (not recorded which). These receptors all come from a woman aged 45-65 years in good health.

V gene TRBV2 combines with J gene TRBJ2-7. Germline loops: CDR1 SNHLY, CDR2 FYNNEI. CDR3 size: 14 residues. CDR3 in amino acids: CASSERYLSYEQYF. Variable domain in full (rest from reference TRBV2 and TRBJ2-7): EPEVTQTPSHQVTQMGQEVILRCVPISNHLYFYWYRQILGQKVEFLVSFYNNEISEKSEIFDDQFSVERPDGSNFTLKIRSTKLEDSAMYFCASSERYLSYEQYFGPGTRLTVT.

The chain links TRBV9 to TRBJ2-1; TCRdb proposes TRBD2, but this gene call is untestable without DNA. CDR3 length: 16 amino acids. Germline V CDR1 and CDR2: SGDLS, YYNGEE. The CDR3 sequence: CASSAVDRGLAGEQFF. Full variable domain (outside the CDR3, taken from reference TRBV9 and TRBJ2-1): DSGVTQTPKHLITATGQRVTLRCSPRSGDLSVYWYQQSLDQGLQFLIQYYNGEERAKGNILERFSAQQFPDLHSELNLSSLELGDSALYFCASSAVDRGLAGEQFFGPGTRLTVL.

The gene calls are TRBV2 and TRBJ2-1; TCRdb selects TRBD1, and the lack of DNA leaves this call unchecked. Germline V gives CDR1 SNHLY, CDR2 FYNNEI. This CDR3 has 16 amino acids. The CDR3 reads CASTEASDRGRNEQFF. The full variable domain, rest sourced from reference TRBV2 and TRBJ2-1, is EPEVTQTPSHQVTQMGQEVILRCVPISNHLYFYWYRQILGQKVEFLVSFYNNEISEKSEIFDDQFSVERPDGSNFTLKIRSTKLEDSAMYFCASTEASDRGRNEQFFGPGTRLTVL.

The chain joins TRBV5-6 to TRBJ2-2. The CDR3 is made up of 14 amino acids. From germline, CDR1 is SGHDT and CDR2 YYEEEE. The CDR3 reads CASSLGHDTGELFF. Full variable domain (missing parts from reference TRBV5-6 and TRBJ2-2): DAGVTQSPTHLIKTRGQQVTLRCSPKSGHDTVSWYQQALGQGPQFIFQYYEEEERQRGNFPDRFSGHQFPNYSSELNVNALLLGDSALYLCASSLGHDTGELFFGEGSRLTVL.

The chain combines TRBV5-1 with TRBJ2-3; TCRdb returns TRBD2, unconfirmable since there is no DNA. Looked up from germline, CDR1 is SGHRS and CDR2 is YFSETQ. This CDR3 is built from 16 residues. CDR3 residues: CASSPSGTGSTDTQYF.